The clone carrying this T cell receptor beta chain appeared a single time. The CDR3 sequence is 14 residues long. CDR1 is SGHVT and CDR2 is SQSDAQ in the germline V gene. With 0 bases removed from V and 7 bases from J, the gap between germline ends came to 13 bases. These data originate in a study of tumor-infiltrating lymphocytes in oesophageal squamous cell carcinoma. One entry per CDR3 protein, called by TCRdb with MiXCR from the PCR reads. The profile shows some 15,000 distinct CDR3 sequences, 44% of them singletons. Sequencing was carried out using blood. This TCR derives from a female donor with esophageal squamous cell carcinoma. The rearrangement uses TRBV7-4 and TRBJ2-7, with D unresolved. The CDR3 DNA sequence: TGTGCCAGCAGCTTAGCGGGAAAGGTCAATGAGCAGTACTTC. It yields the protein CASSLAGKVNEQYF.